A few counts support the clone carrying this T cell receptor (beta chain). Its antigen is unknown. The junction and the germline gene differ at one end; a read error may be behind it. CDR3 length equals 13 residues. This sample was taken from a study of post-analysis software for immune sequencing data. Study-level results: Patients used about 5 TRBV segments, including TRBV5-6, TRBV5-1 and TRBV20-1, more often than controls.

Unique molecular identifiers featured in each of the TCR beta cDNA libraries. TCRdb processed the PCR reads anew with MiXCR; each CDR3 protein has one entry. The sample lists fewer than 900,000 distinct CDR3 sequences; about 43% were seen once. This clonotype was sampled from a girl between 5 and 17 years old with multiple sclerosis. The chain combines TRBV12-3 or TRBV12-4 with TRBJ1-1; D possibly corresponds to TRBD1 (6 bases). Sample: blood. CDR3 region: CASSSTGNTEVFF. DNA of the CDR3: TGTGCCAGCAGTAGTACAGGGAACACTGAAGTTTTCTTT.